This entry describes one T cell receptor beta chain. The sample comes from a study of control samples from healthy donors and cancer patients. CDR1 SNHLY and CDR2 FYNNEI come from the germline V gene. The CDR3 is made up of 17 amino acids. The trim removed 7 bases at V and 3 bases at J, leaving 8 bases unmatched. TCRdb's copy holds only in-frame clones and misses some; the assay was immunoSEQ multiplex PCR. In the table there are some 200,000 clones, over 85% of which are singletons. The sequence came from a man aged 18 to 35 in good health. The chain uses TRBV2 and TRBJ2-3; 15 bases agree with TRBD2. Sequences were obtained from blood. The DNA for the CDR3 is TGTGCCAGCACCCAGGGACTAGCGGGGGGCCCAACAGATACGCAGTATTTT. Translation: CASTQGLAGGPTDTQYF.